A single sample is the source of the 22 T cell receptor beta chains below, sequenced in a study of blood T cells in healthy people across ages. PCR was performed a second time for roughly 7 to 12 cycles using a sample-barcoded 5' primer and a J-beta primer mix. Using its own MiXCR run on the 5' RACE reads, TCRdb lists one record per CDR3 protein. Here the sample spans around 1,100,000 distinct CDR3 sequences, 35% to 40% being singletons. The sequencing sample was made of blood. These TCRs come from a man younger than 35 in good health.

Points on this clonotype: The junction departs from the called germline gene at one end, perhaps through a read error. The chain employs TRBV25-1 and TRBJ2-5, with D maybe TRBD1 (5 bases). CDR1 is MGHDK, CDR2 SYGVNS, per germline. The CDR3 sequence is 14 residues long. This CDR3 reads CAGSDVRAQETQYF. The CDR3 bases are TGTGCCGGCAGTGACGTCAGGGCCCAAGAGACCCAGTACTTC.

This rearrangement joins TRBV29-1 to TRBJ1-5; TRBD1 matches at 7 bases. The junction had 9 bases not matched to a gene; V was cut back by 7 bases and J by 6 bases. The CDR3 spans 13 residues. CDR1 and CDR2 from the germline V gene are SQVTM and ANQGSEA. CDR3 nucleotide sequence: TGCAGCGCCGGAGGGGCAGGGGGTCAGCCCCAGCATTTT. Translated, it gives CSAGGAGGQPQHF.

The genes are TRBV30 and TRBJ1-2; D remains unclear. Trimming cost V 0 bases and J 7 bases, with 15 bases left between them. The CDR3 is made up of 14 amino acids. The V gene's germline CDR1 is GTSNPN and CDR2 SVGIG (reference sequence). The CDR3 DNA reads as TGTGCCTGGAGTGTACTTCGTGGGATAGGTGGCTACACCTTC. Encoded protein: CAWSVLRGIGGYTF.

The chain links TRBV14 to TRBJ2-7, with D hard to call. Per the germline V gene, CDR1 is SGHDN and CDR2 is FVKESK. There are 12 residues in the CDR3. V lost 4 bases, J lost 4 bases, and 8 bases lay in between. The CDR3 nucleotides read TGTGCCAGCAGCCGAAACCAATACGAGCAGTACTTC. Encoded protein: CASSRNQYEQYF. The full variable domain, rest sourced from reference TRBV14 and TRBJ2-7, is EAGVTQFPSHSVIEKGQTVTLRCDPISGHDNLYWYRRVMGKEIKFLLHFVKESKQDESGMPNNRFLAERTGGTYSTLKVQPAELEDSGVYFCASSRNQYEQYFGPGTRLTVT.

This clonotype has just a few counts. The chain links TRBV4-3 to TRBJ2-5; tentative D call: TRBD1 (5 bases). The CDR3 runs to 13 residues. Between the trimmed V and J ends, which lost 0 bases and 7 bases, there was a span of 9 bases. CDR1 LGHNA and CDR2 YSLEER come from the germline V gene. In nucleotides, the CDR3 is TGCGCCAGCAGCCAAGATCCAACAGGGACCCAGTACTTC. Translation: CASSQDPTGTQYF.

This sequence joins TRBV5-1 and TRBJ1-1; maybe TRBD1 (5 bases). The CDR3 contains 16 residues. Trimming pared 3 bases from V and 3 bases from J, leaving 18 bases between. The germline V gene has CDR1 SGHRS and CDR2 YFSETQ. CDR3 in DNA: TGCGCCAGCAGCTCCGCCGGGCAGGGTAGTCACACTGAAGCTTTCTTT. Its translation: CASSSAGQGSHTEAFF.

In its sample, this clonotype was seen once. Relative to the germline gene, one junction end is altered; a read error may explain this. The rearrangement links TRBV20-1 to TRBJ1-2; tentative D call: TRBD1 (6 bases). The CDR3 has 12 residues. CDR1 DFQATT and CDR2 SNEGSKA come from the germline V gene (reference sequence). CDR3 DNA: TGCAATGCTAGGGGGGCAGGCTATGGCTACACCTTC. Its protein is CNARGAGYGYTF.

Many counts were recorded for this clonotype. The chain employs TRBV9 and TRBJ2-1, with TRBD2 matching over 11 bases. CDR1 is SGDLS, CDR2 YYNGEE, per germline. With 2 bases clipped from V and 3 bases from J, the junction kept 4 bases outside the gene matches. This CDR3 has 16 residues. CDR3 in DNA: TGTGCCAGCAGCGTTAGCGGGGGGGTGTTCTACAATGAGCAGTTCTTC. This translates into CASSVSGGVFYNEQFF.

This clonotype was seen a few times. The chain is built from TRBV15 and TRBJ1-1; weak D call: TRBD1 (6 bases). The CDR3 contains 14 residues. The V and J ends lost 5 bases and 10 bases respectively, with 20 bases between them. Germline V gene sequence: CDR1 LNHNV, CDR2 YYDKDF (reference sequence). This chain's CDR3 is CATSPTDRFYGAFF. The CDR3, as DNA: TGTGCCACCAGCCCAACAGACAGGTTCTACGGAGCTTTCTTT.

This clonotype was observed a few times. The chain joins TRBV7-9 to TRBJ1-4, with D unclear. CDR3 size: 14 residues. Germline loops: CDR1 SEHNR, CDR2 FQNEAQ (reference sequence). V was clipped by 5 bases and J by 12 bases, with 19 bases between them. For the CDR3, the DNA is TGTGCCAGCAGCCGGAGCGCAGGTTTCGGAGAACTGTTTTTT. Encoded protein: CASSRSAGFGELFF.

The rearrangement joins TRBV12-3 or TRBV12-4 to TRBJ2-3, with D tentatively TRBD1 (5 bases). CDR3 length equals 14 residues. Trimming pared 3 bases from V and 6 bases from J, leaving 13 bases between. The chain's CDR3 is CASSFDSPRDTQYF. The DNA of the CDR3 is TGTGCCAGCAGTTTCGACAGCCCCAGGGATACGCAGTATTTT.

J is TRBJ1-2 and V is TRBV5-1, with TRBD1 matching over 11 bases. V lost 7 bases, J lost 1 base, and 12 bases stayed unmatched. Germline assignment: CDR1 SGHRS and CDR2 YFSETQ. The CDR3 is 17 residues long. CDR3 sequence: CASGPGQGADLNYGYTF. DNA of the CDR3: TGCGCCAGCGGCCCTGGACAGGGGGCGGATCTTAACTATGGCTACACCTTC.

The V call is TRBV6-1, the J call TRBJ2-3, with unresolved D. This CDR3 spans 14 amino acids. Between the trimmed V and J ends, which lost 0 bases and 5 bases, there was a span of 9 bases. Germline values: CDR1 MNHNS, CDR2 SASEGT. The CDR3 loop reads CASSEARSIDTQYF. The CDR3 DNA reads as TGTGCCAGCAGTGAAGCTCGGTCGATAGATACGCAGTATTTT.

For this clonotype: A single base separates this from a much larger clone, so it may be a read error. The J gene is TRBJ2-1, the V gene TRBV12-3 or TRBV12-4, with D hard to call. V was trimmed by 3 bases and J by 9 bases, leaving 6 bases between them. The CDR3 is made up of 11 amino acids. The CDR3 sequence: CASSFSREQFF. The CDR3 nucleotides read TGTGCCAGCAGTTTCTCCCGTGAGCAGTTCTTC.

The rearrangement links TRBV27 to TRBJ2-1; D not certain. The length of the CDR3 is 15 residues. Trimming took off 3 bases at V and 6 bases at J, with 15 bases between the two ends. From germline, CDR1 is MNHEY and CDR2 SMNVEV (reference sequence). This CDR3 is CASSFFVPLANEQFF. The CDR3 DNA reads TGTGCCAGCAGTTTTTTCGTCCCTCTGGCCAATGAGCAGTTCTTC.

V is TRBV11-3 and J is TRBJ2-6; D is uncertain. Germline CDR1 SGHNT, CDR2 YENEEA. This CDR3 is 17 amino acids long. V shed 5 bases and J shed 0 bases, with 14 bases lying between them. The CDR3 DNA reads as TGTGCCAGCAGCCCCGCCGGACCTGACTCTGGGGCCAACGTCCTGACTTTC. As protein: CASSPAGPDSGANVLTF.

J is TRBJ1-1 and V is TRBV9; 7 nucleotides agree with TRBD1. With V trimmed by 3 bases and J by 1 base, 6 bases remained unmatched. The CDR3 runs 15 residues. Germline CDR1 is SGDLS and CDR2 is YYNGEE. CDR3 protein: CASSAQGHWNTEAFF. CDR3 DNA: TGTGCCAGCAGCGCACAGGGGCATTGGAACACTGAAGCTTTCTTT.

This clonotype has a count of ten or more. This sequence joins TRBV11-2 and TRBJ2-5; D is possibly TRBD2 (6 bases). Trimming took 2 bases from V and 1 from J, leaving 11 bases between them. Germline CDR1 reads SGHAT; CDR2 reads FQNNGV. CDR3 size: 15 residues. The CDR3 loop reads CASSLSRGSQETQYF. DNA for the CDR3: TGTGCCAGCAGCTTATCTCGGGGGTCCCAAGAGACCCAGTACTTC.

Remarks on this clonotype: The junction departs from the called germline gene at one end, perhaps through a read error. This chain connects TRBV7-9 to TRBJ2-5; no firm D call. The CDR3 sequence is 12 residues long. Germline lookup yields CDR1 SEHNR and CDR2 FQNEAQ (reference sequence). CDR3 nucleotides: TGTGCCAGCAGCCTGGTCCAAGAGGCCCAGTACTTC. Its protein is CASSLVQEAQYF.

V gene TRBV3-1 combines with J gene TRBJ2-3; TRBD2 agrees at 10 bases. V was pared by 0 bases and J by 6 bases, with 9 bases of the junction left unmatched. CDR3 length equals 17 residues. In germline, CDR1 is LGHDT, CDR2 YNNKEL (reference sequence). Here the CDR3 DNA reads TGTGCCAGCAGCCAAGAGAGAGGAGCGGGGGGGCAGGATACGCAGTATTTT. Residues: CASSQERGAGGQDTQYF.

The chain has TRBV6-2 or TRBV6-3 and TRBJ1-1; 7 bases align to TRBD1. The length of the CDR3 is 16 residues. The V gene end was trimmed by 2 bases and the J gene end by 5 bases; junction bases not matched to a gene: 11. Germline loops: CDR1 MNHEY, CDR2 SVGEGT. DNA for the CDR3: TGTGCCAGCAGTTACGCCCCGAAGACAGGGTGGACTGAAGCTTTCTTT. Translation: CASSYAPKTGWTEAFF.

In this sample, this clonotype turned up a few times. CDR3 sequence (DNA): TGCAGTGCCCCCCGTTCGGAGGGGAGCTATGGCTACACCTTC. This sequence encodes CSAPRSEGSYGYTF. The chain employs TRBV20-1 and TRBJ1-2; a possible D gene is TRBD1 (5 bases). Per germline, CDR1 DFQATT and CDR2 SNEGSKA (reference sequence). The CDR3 extends over 14 amino acids. V gave up 6 bases and J gave up 4 bases, with 18 bases separating them.